This T cell receptor beta chain stems from a study of regulatory dendritic cells for organ transplantation. Findings and limits, study-wide: Regulatory dendritic cells appeared to expand memory CD8+ clones less than mature ones. Memory T cells were less diverse than naive, with memory CD8+ most oligoclonal. Resting memory CD8+ T cells held the most alloreactive clonotypes.

The CDR3 is made up of 15 amino acids. Germline-derived CDR1 and CDR2 are SGHDN and FVKESK. The V and J ends lost 4 bases and 6 bases, in that order; junction bases with no gene match: 11. In the case of this clone: The antigen remains undetermined.

Memory T cells were CD45RO+, naive were CD45RA+, sorted by FACS. The repertoire was sequenced with immunoSEQ multiplex PCR; TCRdb's copy has only in-frame clones and lacks some. This sample has approximately 29,000 clones, with roughly 80% found just once. This clonotype was obtained from a human donor in good health. Sequencing used naive CD4+ T cells from blood. The subset was: CD45RA+ naive T cells. The chain carries TRBV14 and TRBJ2-7; 8 positions match TRBD1. The CDR3: CASSLLSIDRGEQYF. The CDR3 DNA sequence: TGTGCCAGCAGCCTACTATCTATAGACAGGGGCGAGCAGTACTTC.